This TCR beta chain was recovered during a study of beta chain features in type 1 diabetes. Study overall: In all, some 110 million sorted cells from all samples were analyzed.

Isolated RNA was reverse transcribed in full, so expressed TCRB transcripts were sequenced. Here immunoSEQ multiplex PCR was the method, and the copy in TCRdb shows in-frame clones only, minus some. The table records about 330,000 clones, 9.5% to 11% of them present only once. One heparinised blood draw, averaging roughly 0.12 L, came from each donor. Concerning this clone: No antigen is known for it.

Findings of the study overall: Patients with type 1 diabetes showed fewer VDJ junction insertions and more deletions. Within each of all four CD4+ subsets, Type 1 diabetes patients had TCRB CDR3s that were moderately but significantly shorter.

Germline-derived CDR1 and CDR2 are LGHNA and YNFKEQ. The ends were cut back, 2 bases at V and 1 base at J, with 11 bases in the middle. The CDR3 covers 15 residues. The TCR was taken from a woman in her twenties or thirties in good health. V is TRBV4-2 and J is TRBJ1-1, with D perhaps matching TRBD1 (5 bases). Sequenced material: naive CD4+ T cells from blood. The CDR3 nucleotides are TGTGCCAGCAGCCAATTCCTTCAGGGGAACACTGAAGCTTTCTTT. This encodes CASSQFLQGNTEAFF.